These T cell receptor beta chains were read from a single sample in a study of cytomegalovirus exposure and HLA in healthy donors. Profiled with immunoSEQ multiplex PCR; TCRdb holds only in-frame clones, not every one. The sample records 170,000 or so clones, roughly four fifths being singletons. Material: PBMCs. These receptors came from a male donor in good health and CMV-seronegative. The CDR3 runs from the conserved cysteine through the conserved F or W. The order of the fields is J gene, V gene, D gene, CDR3 protein, CDR3 DNA. D genes are given only for firm matches.

J gene: TRBJ2-3
V gene: TRBV27
D gene: NA
CDR3 protein: CASRGTSTDTQYF
CDR3 DNA: TGTGCCAGCAGGGGGACTAGCACAGATACGCAGTATTTT

J gene: TRBJ1-2
V gene: TRBV4-2
D gene: NA
CDR3 protein: CASSQGFRGANYGYTF
CDR3 DNA: TGTGCCAGCAGCCAAGGGTTCCGCGGAGCTAACTATGGCTACACCTTC

J gene: TRBJ2-4
V gene: TRBV25-1
D gene: NA
CDR3 protein: CASSQSGNIQYF
CDR3 DNA: TGTGCCAGCAGTCAGAGCGGCAACATTCAGTACTTC

J gene: TRBJ2-1
V gene: TRBV6-5
D gene: TRBD1
CDR3 protein: CASSYSGTGYNEQFF
CDR3 DNA: TGTGCCAGCAGTTACTCCGGGACAGGGTACAATGAGCAGTTCTTC

J gene: TRBJ1-2
V gene: TRBV4-1
D gene: TRBD1
CDR3 protein: CASSHAGQAYGYTF
CDR3 DNA: TGCGCCAGCAGCCACGCCGGACAGGCTTATGGCTACACCTTC

J gene: TRBJ1-1
V gene: TRBV2
D gene: NA
CDR3 protein: CASSEGLLGTEAFF
CDR3 DNA: TGTGCCAGCAGTGAAGGACTCTTAGGCACTGAAGCTTTCTTT

J gene: TRBJ1-5
V gene: TRBV18
D gene: NA
CDR3 protein: CASSLGQNSNQPQHF
CDR3 DNA: TGTGCCAGCTCTCTCGGACAGAATAGCAATCAGCCCCAGCATTTT

J gene: TRBJ2-7
V gene: TRBV6-1
D gene: TRBD2
CDR3 protein: CASSELGLSSYEQYF
CDR3 DNA: TGTGCCAGCAGTGAACTGGGACTAAGTTCCTACGAGCAGTACTTC

J gene: TRBJ1-5
V gene: TRBV7-9
D gene: NA
CDR3 protein: CASSLPDQPQHF
CDR3 DNA: TGTGCCAGCAGCTTACCGGATCAGCCCCAGCATTTT

J gene: TRBJ1-5
V gene: TRBV30
D gene: TRBD1
CDR3 protein: CAWSPTTGLDQPQHF
CDR3 DNA: TGTGCCTGGAGCCCTACGACAGGGCTGGACCAGCCCCAGCATTTT